This T cell receptor (beta chain) was sequenced for a study of T cell responses to AZD1222 COVID-19 vaccine. Whole-study context: Pooling was applied to second doses at about 4 or about 12 weeks. Study-wide points: Rises in breadth and depth of Spike-specific TCRs came after two AZD1222 doses. Only a handful of AZD1222 recipients, six or seven in all, had baseline seropositivity. Clonal diversity was possibly underestimated, and the donors were mostly white British, with more females.

Worth noting for this clone: Its antigen is currently unknown.

The junction had 8 bases not matched to a gene; V was cut back by 4 bases and J by 5 bases. Germline CDR1 reads SGHRS; CDR2 reads YFSETQ. CDR3 length: 14 amino acids. Profiling relied on immunoSEQ multiplex PCR, and the TCRdb table lists in-frame clones only, not all of them. The sample consists of about 150,000 clones, approximately 90% of them appearing once. The sample here was peripheral blood, taken on day 0 of AZD1222 vaccination. The TCR originated in an adult in good health. The chain carries TRBV5-1 and TRBJ2-5; 7 positions match TRBD1. The CDR3 nucleotides are TGCGCCAGCAGCCCAATCCTGACAGGGGAGACCCAGTACTTC. Residues: CASSPILTGETQYF.